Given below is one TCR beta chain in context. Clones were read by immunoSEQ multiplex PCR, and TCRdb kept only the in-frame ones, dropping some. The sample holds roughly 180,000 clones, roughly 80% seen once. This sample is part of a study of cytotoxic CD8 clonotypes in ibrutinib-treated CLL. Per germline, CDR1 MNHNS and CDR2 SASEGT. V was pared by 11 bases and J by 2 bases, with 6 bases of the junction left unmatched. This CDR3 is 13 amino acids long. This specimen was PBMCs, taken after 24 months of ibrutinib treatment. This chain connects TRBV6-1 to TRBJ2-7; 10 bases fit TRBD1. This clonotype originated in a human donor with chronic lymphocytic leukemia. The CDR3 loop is CASDRGQTYEQYF. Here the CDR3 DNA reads TGTGCCTCCGACAGGGGGCAGACCTACGAGCAGTACTTC.